This T cell receptor beta chain was recovered during a study of CD8 T cells in ankylosing spondylitis. Germline V lookup: CDR1 SGHRS, CDR2 YFSETQ. Trimming stripped 4 bases from V and 3 bases from J, with 17 bases between. The CDR3 loop spans 15 amino acids. TCRdb re-called the 5' RACE reads with MiXCR, one entry per CDR3 protein. Seen here are approximately 150,000 distinct CDR3 sequences, under 45% observed once, and the top ten hold roughly 15%. To note about this clonotype: Its cognate antigen is unknown.

Points from the study as a whole: There were earlier reports of some motif variants in reactive arthritis synovial fluid and blood.

The material sequenced was synovial fluid, either unsorted or a sorted T cell fraction (not recorded which). The chain carries TRBV5-1 and TRBJ2-7, with D possibly TRBD1 on 6 matching bases. This clonotype originated in a male donor with ankylosing spondylitis. CDR3 sequence: CASSNYPRDNYEQYF. The CDR3 bases are TGCGCCAGCAGCAACTATCCTCGGGACAACTACGAGCAGTACTTC.